This T cell receptor (beta chain) was identified in a study of T cell repertoires in cytomegalovirus infection (dated by TCRdb to 2018 to 2020). With regard to the full study: Donor HLA type was relevant to the analysis, as public TCR beta signatures indicated carriage of CMV infection together with the matching HLA type.

The listed sequencing device is Illumina HiSeq 1500. TCRdb reran the public reads through fastp at Q25 and MiXCR, keeping productive beta chains. Every entry covers one CDR3 protein and lists the most common genes and DNA from its rows. Present in this sample are some 400,000 distinct CDR3 sequences, roughly 18% of which were seen just once. In total, the top ten clones hold about 10% of the sample. This clonotype was detected many times. This clone's antigen is unknown. One base away there is no much larger clone; base qualities are not given. Results and caveats for the whole study, not just this receptor: In both this cohort and an independent approximately 350-donor cohort, the cumulative frequency of public TCR beta family members distinguished carriers of CMV infection plus the relevant HLA type. The ex vivo response was dominated by HLA-C-restricted CMV-specific TCR beta clonotypes, and the single most frequent clonotype in two of eight donors was supplied by these HLA-C-restricted clonotypes.

Compared with germline, V lacks 7 bases and J lacks 6 bases; bases without a gene match: 9. CDR3 length: 14 amino acids, cysteine to phenylalanine. The read is trimmed to its CDR3 DNA, 42 bases read in frame from base 1. Taken from the germline V gene (reference sequence), the CDR1 and CDR2 loops are LNHDA and SQIVND. Recombination joined TRBV19 with TRBJ2-7, with 10 central nucleotides matching TRBD2. Source material: PBMCs. The TCR was taken from a human donor in good health (CMV status not recorded). Some clones in this sample may be carry-over from other donors' samples. For the CDR3, the sequence is CASTSTSGIPEQYF. The nucleotides are TGTGCCAGTACGTCAACTAGCGGGATCCCCGAGCAGTACTTC.